The 9 T cell receptor beta chains below all came from one sample that was sequenced in a study of OX40 agonist ivuxolimab in advanced cancers. Profiled with immunoSEQ multiplex PCR; TCRdb holds only in-frame clones, not every one. The repertoire holds more than 90,000 clones, with under 85% as singletons. Sequenced here: CD4+ or CD8+ T cells sorted from blood, sampled in a trial of the OX40 agonist ivuxolimab. The receptors shown here come from an adult with an advanced solid tumor such as melanoma, head and neck, liver or kidney cancer.

This clone was seen only a few times. The chain links TRBV7-9 to TRBJ1-2; D is unclear. Germline V lookup: CDR1 SEHNR, CDR2 FQNEAQ (reference sequence). Trimming removed 1 base at V and 7 bases at J, with 10 bases between. The length of the CDR3 is 13 residues. The CDR3 region is CASSLGGSSGYTF. CDR3 DNA sequence: TGTGCCAGCAGCTTAGGGGGATCGAGTGGCTACACCTTC.

This clone was recorded only once. The chain uses TRBV7-2 and TRBJ1-5; D unresolved. The CDR3 consists of 13 residues. Germline V CDR1 and CDR2: SGHTA, FQGNSA. Trimming cost V 2 bases and J 6 bases, with 8 bases left between them. The CDR3: CASSLLASQPQHF. CDR3 DNA sequence: TGTGCCAGCAGCTTATTAGCGAGTCAGCCCCAGCATTTT.

The V gene is TRBV9, the J gene TRBJ1-1, with a possible D match to TRBD1 (5 bases). The germline V and J ends were trimmed by 0 bases and 4 bases, with 7 bases remaining between them. There are 13 residues in the CDR3. CDR1 is SGDLS and CDR2 is YYNGEE in the germline V gene. The CDR3 loop reads CASSVVQGTEAFF. CDR3 coding DNA: TGTGCCAGCAGCGTAGTGCAGGGCACTGAAGCTTTCTTT.

This chain connects TRBV11-2 to TRBJ1-1; 9 nucleotides match TRBD1. The CDR3 runs 14 residues. V was clipped by 6 bases and J by 1 base; unmatched bases: 3. Looked up from germline, CDR1 is SGHAT and CDR2 is FQNNGV. The CDR3 spells CASRPTGGNTEAFF. The CDR3 DNA follows: TGTGCCAGCAGACCGACAGGGGGGAACACTGAAGCTTTCTTT.

The chain carries TRBV12-5 and TRBJ2-2, with 7 bases lining up with TRBD1. The germline CDR1 and CDR2 sequences are LGHNT and FRNRAP. Trimming took 5 bases from V and 2 from J; bases not matched to a gene: 5. This CDR3 is built from 15 residues. CDR3 protein: CASGPGQVNTGELFF. CDR3 nucleotide sequence: TGTGCTAGTGGTCCTGGACAGGTTAACACCGGGGAGCTGTTTTTT.

The V gene is TRBV15, the J gene TRBJ1-5; 7 bases agree with TRBD1. The germline gives CDR1 LNHNV, CDR2 YYDKDF (reference sequence). The V segment lost 0 bases and the J segment 9 bases; nucleotides outside the gene matches: 5. The CDR3 is 14 amino acids. CDR3 nucleotide sequence: TGTGCCACCAGCAGAGACCAGGGGGTGCTGCCCCAGCATTTT. This codes for CATSRDQGVLPQHF.

This chain connects TRBV11-2 to TRBJ1-1; the match to TRBD1 covers 8 bases. V lost 0 bases to trimming and J lost 1 base; unmatched junction nucleotides: 4. This CDR3 contains 16 residues. Germline V CDR1 and CDR2: SGHAT, FQNNGV. DNA of the CDR3: TGTGCCAGCAGCTTAGATTTAGGACAGGGGAACACTGAAGCTTTCTTT. It yields the protein CASSLDLGQGNTEAFF.

This clone was detected a few times. The gene calls are TRBV2 and TRBJ2-1, with TRBD2 identical over 8 bases. The V segment lost 7 bases and the J segment 8 bases; nucleotides outside the gene matches: 13. The CDR3 is made up of 15 amino acids. Germline V gives CDR1 SNHLY, CDR2 FYNNEI. The CDR3 nucleotides are TGTGCCAGCAACGGGGGGGCCTTGTTTGGTGATGAGCAGTTCTTC. Protein sequence: CASNGGALFGDEQFF.

J is TRBJ1-4 and V is TRBV4-2, with D hard to call. Trimming took off 0 bases at V and 0 bases at J, with 5 bases between the two ends. CDR3 length: 15 residues. Per germline, CDR1 LGHNA and CDR2 YNFKEQ. CDR3 in DNA: TGTGCCAGCAGCCAAGATACTGCAACTAATGAAAAACTGTTTTTT. Encoded protein: CASSQDTATNEKLFF.